Following are 13 T cell receptor beta chains from one sample sequenced in a study of blood T cell repertoires in COVID-19. Profiled with immunoSEQ multiplex PCR; TCRdb holds only in-frame clones, not every one. In the table there are some 160,000 clones, roughly 93% of which are singletons. Material: peripheral blood. The receptors here all came from a man aged 18 to 30 with acute or convalescent COVID-19.

The J gene is TRBJ1-1, the V gene TRBV6-5, with 7 bases that match TRBD1. This CDR3 has 14 residues. Germline CDR1 and CDR2: MNHEY and SVGAGI. Losses at the gene ends were 7 bases for V and 1 base for J; bases not matched to a gene: 6. CDR3 residues: CASKKGQPNTEAFF. DNA for the CDR3: TGTGCCAGCAAAAAGGGACAGCCGAACACTGAAGCTTTCTTT.

The chain combines TRBV18 with TRBJ1-5; D is unclear. The CDR3 contains 15 residues. CDR1 and CDR2 (germline): KGHSH, LQKENI. V lost 3 bases, J lost 1 base, and 10 bases lay in between. CDR3 coding DNA: TGTGCCAGCTCACCGGAGGGTACAAGCAATCAGCCCCAGCATTTT. Translating it yields CASSPEGTSNQPQHF.

The chain links TRBV27 to TRBJ1-5; no clear D gene. Per the germline V gene, CDR1 is MNHEY and CDR2 is SMNVEV (reference sequence). V lost 3 bases and J 11 bases, leaving 14 bases between the germline ends. The CDR3 totals 13 residues. CDR3 DNA sequence: TGTGCCAGCAGTTTGTCTCCTTCGGGGACCCAGCATTTT. This codes for CASSLSPSGTQHF.

The V call is TRBV19, the J call TRBJ2-1; 10 bases match TRBD2. Germline V gene lookup returns CDR1 LNHDA and CDR2 SQIVND (reference sequence). The J segment lost 1 base and the V segment lost 3 bases, leaving 0 bases of the junction unmatched. The CDR3 length is 15 residues. This CDR3 reads CASSMTSGSYNEQFF. Written as DNA, the CDR3 is TGTGCCAGTAGTATGACTAGCGGGTCCTACAATGAGCAGTTCTTC.

V usage is TRBV29-1 and J usage is TRBJ2-7, with D uncertain. Germline V lookup: CDR1 SQVTM, CDR2 ANQGSEA. The CDR3 sequence is 13 residues long. The V gene lost 4 bases and the J gene lost 3 bases, with 13 bases spanning the gap. The CDR3 bases are TGCAGCGTTGGCCTAGAGAAACGCTACGAGCAGTACTTC. Translating it yields CSVGLEKRYEQYF.

The chain has TRBV21-1 and TRBJ1-5; the table's D call, TRBD1, has no DNA check behind it. TRBV21-1 is deemed a pseudogene. The CDR3 runs 19 residues. The CDR3 DNA reads TGTGCCAGCAGCAAGATGGGGGACAGTGGGATCCCGGACAATCAGCCCCAGCATTTT. Amino acids: CASSKMGDSGIPDNQPQHF.

The V gene is TRBV19, the J gene TRBJ1-4; possible D gene TRBD1, 5 bases. Trimming shortened V by 7 bases and J by 5 bases, and 11 bases separated the two germline ends. Per germline, CDR1 LNHDA and CDR2 SQIVND (reference sequence). The CDR3 runs to 13 residues. CDR3 bases: TGTGCCAGTAATAGACAGACGAATGAAAAACTGTTTTTT. Protein product: CASNRQTNEKLFF.

In its sample, this clone was seen a few times. The chain recombines TRBV27 with TRBJ1-2, with 9 bases that match TRBD1. This CDR3 contains 13 residues. Germline lookup yields CDR1 MNHEY and CDR2 SMNVEV (reference sequence). Germline trimming cut 6 bases from V and 4 bases from J; bases unmatched to any gene: 3. CDR3 sequence: CASSPGQGYGYTF. The CDR3 nucleotides are TGTGCCAGCAGCCCGGGACAGGGCTATGGCTACACCTTC.

The CDR3 protein is CASSLSGTGGKDTQYF. In DNA, the CDR3 is TGTGCCAGCAGTTTATCGGGGACAGGGGGCAAAGATACGCAGTATTTT. V gene TRBV27 combines with J gene TRBJ2-3, with 12 bases fitting TRBD1. Germline lookup yields CDR1 MNHEY and CDR2 SMNVEV (reference sequence). V dropped 0 bases and J dropped 5; count of bases not matched to a gene: 3. The CDR3 length is 16 residues.

The chain links TRBV5-1 to TRBJ1-1, with D unresolved. The CDR3 is 14 amino acids. The V end lost 2 bases, the J end lost 2 bases, and 10 bases lay between the germline ends. Germline CDR1 SGHRS, CDR2 YFSETQ. The CDR3 nucleotides read TGCGCCAGCAGCTTCGAACCTAAAAACACTGAAGCTTTCTTT. It yields the protein CASSFEPKNTEAFF.

The gene calls are TRBV18 and TRBJ2-1; 12 bases align to TRBD1. V shed 6 bases, J shed 5 bases, and the junction held 5 bases outside the gene matches. Germline V CDR1 and CDR2: KGHSH, LQKENI. The CDR3 totals 15 residues. The CDR3 bases are TGTGCCAGCTCCTCGGGACAGGGGGCCCACAATGAGCAGTTCTTC. Its translation: CASSSGQGAHNEQFF.

The chain is built from TRBV5-6 and TRBJ2-5, with TRBD1 matching 9 bases. Germline CDR1 reads SGHDT; CDR2 reads YYEEEE. The CDR3 consists of 17 residues. Trimming took 4 bases from V and 5 from J; bases not matched to a gene: 15. The DNA for the CDR3 is TGTGCCAGCAGCGAACCGGGACAGGGAGGGGTTGGGGAGACCCAGTACTTC. Its translation is CASSEPGQGGVGETQYF.

The chain has TRBV11-2 and TRBJ2-3, with D maybe TRBD1 (5 bases). V shed 1 base and J shed 4 bases, with 12 bases lying between them. This CDR3 contains 15 residues. Germline CDR1 SGHAT, CDR2 FQNNGV. CDR3 in DNA: TGTGCCAGCAGCTTAGGGCAGGGTAACGCAGATACGCAGTATTTT. It encodes CASSLGQGNADTQYF.